The present T cell receptor beta chain was sequenced within a study of cytomegalovirus exposure and HLA in healthy donors. Study results and limitations: The study dropped some indistinguishable V segments, TRBV6-2 and TRBV6-3 among them. Through in vitro validation, three CMV-associated chains were shown to be specific for CMV antigens. Sequencing likely generated an artifact that appeared as a cluster of highly shared sequence variants.

The PCR made use of 60 Vbeta and 13 Jbeta primers. Repertoires were generated with immunoSEQ multiplex PCR, while TCRdb's copy carries only in-frame clones and drops some. The table has under 200,000 clones, roughly 80% seen once. The count of this clone is one. Its antigen is not known. Looked up from germline, CDR1 is LNHDA and CDR2 is SQIVND (reference sequence). There are 15 residues in the CDR3. V gave up 3 bases and J gave up 5 bases; unmatched junction bases: 6. The genes are TRBV19 and TRBJ1-5, with TRBD1 matching over 8 bases. Sequenced material: PBMCs. This receptor was identified in a young woman in good health and CMV-seronegative. This chain's CDR3 is CASSMGQGAHQPQHF. The DNA of the CDR3 is TGTGCCAGTAGTATGGGGCAGGGGGCCCATCAGCCCCAGCATTTT.